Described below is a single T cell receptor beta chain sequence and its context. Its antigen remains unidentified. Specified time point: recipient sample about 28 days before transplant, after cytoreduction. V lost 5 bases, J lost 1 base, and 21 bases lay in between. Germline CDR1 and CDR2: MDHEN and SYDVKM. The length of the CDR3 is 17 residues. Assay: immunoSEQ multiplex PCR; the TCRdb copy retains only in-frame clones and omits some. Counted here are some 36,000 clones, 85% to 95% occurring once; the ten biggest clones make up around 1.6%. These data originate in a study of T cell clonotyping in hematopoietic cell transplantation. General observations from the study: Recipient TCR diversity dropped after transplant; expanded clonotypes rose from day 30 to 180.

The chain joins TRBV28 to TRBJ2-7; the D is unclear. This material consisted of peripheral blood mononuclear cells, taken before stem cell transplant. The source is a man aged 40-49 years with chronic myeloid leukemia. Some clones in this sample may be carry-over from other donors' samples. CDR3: CASSSPRRGELSYEQYF. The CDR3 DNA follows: TGTGCCAGCAGTAGCCCCCGGAGAGGTGAACTGTCCTACGAGCAGTACTTC.